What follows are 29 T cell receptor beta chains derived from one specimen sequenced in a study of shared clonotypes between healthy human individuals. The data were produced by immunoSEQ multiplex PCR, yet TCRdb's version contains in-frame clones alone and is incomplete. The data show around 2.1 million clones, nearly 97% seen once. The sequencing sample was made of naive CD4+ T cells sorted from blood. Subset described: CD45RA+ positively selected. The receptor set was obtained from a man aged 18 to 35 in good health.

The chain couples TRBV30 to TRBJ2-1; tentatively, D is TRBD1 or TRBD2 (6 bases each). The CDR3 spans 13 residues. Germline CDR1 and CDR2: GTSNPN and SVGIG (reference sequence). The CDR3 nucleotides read TGTGCATACACGGGGGCGGGTTACAATGAGCAGTTCTTC. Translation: CAYTGAGYNEQFF.

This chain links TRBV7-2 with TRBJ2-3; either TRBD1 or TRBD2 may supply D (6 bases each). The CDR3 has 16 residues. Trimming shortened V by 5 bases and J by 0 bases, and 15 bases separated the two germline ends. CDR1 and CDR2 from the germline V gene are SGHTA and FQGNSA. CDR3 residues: CASSPGAHTSTDTQYF. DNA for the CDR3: TGTGCCAGCAGCCCGGGGGCTCACACTAGCACAGATACGCAGTATTTT.

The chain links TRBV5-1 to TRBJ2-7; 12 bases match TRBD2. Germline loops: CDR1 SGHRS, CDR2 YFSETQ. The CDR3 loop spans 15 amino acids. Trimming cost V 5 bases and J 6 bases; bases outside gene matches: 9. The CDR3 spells CASRETSGSTREQYF. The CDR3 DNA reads TGCGCCAGCAGGGAGACTAGCGGGAGTACGCGCGAGCAGTACTTC.

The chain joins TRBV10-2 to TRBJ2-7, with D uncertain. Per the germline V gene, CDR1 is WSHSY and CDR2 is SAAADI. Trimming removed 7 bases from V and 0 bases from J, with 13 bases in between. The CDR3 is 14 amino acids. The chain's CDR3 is CASTINSVSYEQYF. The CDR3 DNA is TGCGCCAGCACTATTAACTCCGTCTCCTACGAGCAGTACTTC.

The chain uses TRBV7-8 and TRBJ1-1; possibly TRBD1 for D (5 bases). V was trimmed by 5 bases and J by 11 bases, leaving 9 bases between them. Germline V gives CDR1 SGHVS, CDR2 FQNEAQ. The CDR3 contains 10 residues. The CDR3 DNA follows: TGTGCCAGCAGCGCAGGGAAGGCTTTCTTT. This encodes CASSAGKAFF.

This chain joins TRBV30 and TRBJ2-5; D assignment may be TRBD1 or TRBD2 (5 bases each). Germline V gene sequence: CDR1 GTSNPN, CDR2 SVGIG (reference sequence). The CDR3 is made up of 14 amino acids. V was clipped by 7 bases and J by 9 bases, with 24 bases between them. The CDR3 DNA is TGTGCCTTCCTCCCGGGGCCCCCGGAAGGGTCCCAGTACTTC. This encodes CAFLPGPPEGSQYF.

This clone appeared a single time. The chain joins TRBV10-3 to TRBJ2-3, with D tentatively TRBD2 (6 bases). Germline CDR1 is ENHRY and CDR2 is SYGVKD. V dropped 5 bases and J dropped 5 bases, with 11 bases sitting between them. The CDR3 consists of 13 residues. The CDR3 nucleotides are TGTGCCATCAGTCTGGACTATTTAGATACGCAGTATTTT. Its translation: CAISLDYLDTQYF.

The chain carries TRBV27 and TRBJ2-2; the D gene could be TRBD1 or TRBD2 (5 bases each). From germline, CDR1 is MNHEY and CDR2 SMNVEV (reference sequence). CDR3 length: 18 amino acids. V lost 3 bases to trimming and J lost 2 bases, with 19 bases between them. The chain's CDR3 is CASSFWARVGLNTGELFF. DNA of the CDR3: TGTGCCAGCAGTTTTTGGGCGCGGGTGGGGCTAAACACCGGGGAGCTGTTTTTT.

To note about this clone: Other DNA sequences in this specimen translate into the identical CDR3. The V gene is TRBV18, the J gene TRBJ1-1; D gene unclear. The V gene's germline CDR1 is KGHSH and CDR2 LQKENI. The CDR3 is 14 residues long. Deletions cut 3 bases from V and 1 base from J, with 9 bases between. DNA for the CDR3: TGTGCCAGCTCACCCTGGGGAGAGAACACTGAAGCTTTCTTT. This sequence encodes CASSPWGENTEAFF.

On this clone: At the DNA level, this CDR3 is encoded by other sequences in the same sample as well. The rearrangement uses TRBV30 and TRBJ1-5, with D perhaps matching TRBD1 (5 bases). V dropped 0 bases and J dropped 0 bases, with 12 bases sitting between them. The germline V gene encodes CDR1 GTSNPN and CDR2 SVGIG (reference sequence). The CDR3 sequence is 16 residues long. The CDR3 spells CAWSVRQGVSNQPQHF. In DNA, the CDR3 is TGTGCCTGGAGTGTACGTCAGGGAGTTAGCAATCAGCCCCAGCATTTT. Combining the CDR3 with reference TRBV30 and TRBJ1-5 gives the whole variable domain SQTIHQWPATLVQPVGSPLSLECTVEGTSNPNLYWYRQAAGRGLQLLFYSVGIGQISSEVPQNLSASRPQDRQFILSSKKLLLSDSGFYLCAWSVRQGVSNQPQHFGDGTRLSIL.

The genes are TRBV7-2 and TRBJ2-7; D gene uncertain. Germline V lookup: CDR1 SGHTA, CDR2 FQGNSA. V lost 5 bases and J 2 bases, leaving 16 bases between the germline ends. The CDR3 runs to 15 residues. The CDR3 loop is CASSTSGSVAYEQYF. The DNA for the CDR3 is TGTGCCAGCAGCACCTCCGGGTCCGTGGCCTACGAGCAGTACTTC.

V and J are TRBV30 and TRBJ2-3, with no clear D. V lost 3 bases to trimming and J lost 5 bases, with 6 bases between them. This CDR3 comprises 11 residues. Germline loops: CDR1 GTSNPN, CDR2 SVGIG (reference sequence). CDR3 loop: CAWRGLDTQYF. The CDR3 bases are TGTGCCTGGAGGGGCCTAGATACGCAGTATTTT.

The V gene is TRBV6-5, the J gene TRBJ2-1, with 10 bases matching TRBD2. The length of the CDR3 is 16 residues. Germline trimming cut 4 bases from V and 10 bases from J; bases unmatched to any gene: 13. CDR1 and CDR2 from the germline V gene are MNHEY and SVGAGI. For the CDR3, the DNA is TGTGCCAGCAGTTCCCTGGGGAGCGGGAGGGCAAACGAGCAGTTCTTC. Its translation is CASSSLGSGRANEQFF.

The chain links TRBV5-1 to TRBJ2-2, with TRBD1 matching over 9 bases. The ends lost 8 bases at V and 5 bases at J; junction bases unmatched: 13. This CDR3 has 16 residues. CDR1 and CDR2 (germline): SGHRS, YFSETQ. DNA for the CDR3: TGCGCCAGTAATAAGATGGGACAGGGAGTTACCGGGGAGCTGTTTTTT. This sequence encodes CASNKMGQGVTGELFF.

The CDR3 is CASSLTGTDSNQPQHF. Here the CDR3 DNA reads TGCGCCAGCAGCTTGACCGGGACAGATAGCAATCAGCCCCAGCATTTT. The chain employs TRBV5-1 and TRBJ1-5, with 7 bases identical to TRBD1. The germline V gene encodes CDR1 SGHRS and CDR2 YFSETQ. V shed 1 base, J shed 0 bases, and the junction held 4 bases outside the gene matches. This CDR3 is 16 amino acids long.

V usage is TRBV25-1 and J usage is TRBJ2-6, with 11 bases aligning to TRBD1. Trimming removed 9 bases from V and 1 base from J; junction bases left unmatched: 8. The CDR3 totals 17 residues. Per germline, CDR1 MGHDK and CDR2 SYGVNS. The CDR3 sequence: CASRSGQGVSGANVLTF. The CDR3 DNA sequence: TGTGCCAGTCGTTCGGGACAGGGGGTTTCTGGGGCCAACGTCCTGACTTTC.

The CDR3 loop reads CASKQARTEISETQYF. CDR3 nucleotides: TGTGCCAGCAAACAAGCCCGGACAGAAATTTCAGAGACCCAGTACTTC. The rearrangement joins TRBV28 to TRBJ2-5; D might be TRBD1 (6 bases). Germline loops: CDR1 MDHEN, CDR2 SYDVKM. The CDR3 loop spans 16 amino acids. Trimming cost V 7 bases and J 4 bases, with 22 bases left between them.

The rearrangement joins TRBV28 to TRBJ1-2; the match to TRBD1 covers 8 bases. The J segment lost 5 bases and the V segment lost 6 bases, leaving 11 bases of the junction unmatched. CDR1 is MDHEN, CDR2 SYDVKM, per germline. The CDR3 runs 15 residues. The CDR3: CASSQGAGGRYGYTF. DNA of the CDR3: TGTGCCAGCAGCCAGGGGGCGGGGGGAAGATATGGCTACACCTTC.

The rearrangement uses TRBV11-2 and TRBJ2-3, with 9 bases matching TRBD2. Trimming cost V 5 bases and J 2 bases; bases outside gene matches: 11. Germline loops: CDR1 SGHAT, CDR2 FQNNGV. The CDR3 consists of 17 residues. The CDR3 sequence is CASSTIVWTSDTDTQYF. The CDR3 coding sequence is TGTGCCAGCAGCACCATTGTTTGGACTAGCGACACAGATACGCAGTATTTT.

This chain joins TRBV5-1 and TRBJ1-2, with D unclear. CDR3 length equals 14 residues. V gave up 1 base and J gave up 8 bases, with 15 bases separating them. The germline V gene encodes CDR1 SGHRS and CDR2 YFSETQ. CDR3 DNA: TGCGCCAGCAGCTTGATAGCCCTCGATCGAGGCTACACCTTC. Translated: CASSLIALDRGYTF.

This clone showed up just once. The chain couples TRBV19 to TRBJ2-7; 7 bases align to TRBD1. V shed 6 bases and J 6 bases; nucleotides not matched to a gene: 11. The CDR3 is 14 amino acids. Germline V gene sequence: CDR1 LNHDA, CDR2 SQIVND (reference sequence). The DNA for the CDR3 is TGTGCCAGTAGGGGACAAACCAGGGACAGCGAGCAGTACTTC. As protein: CASRGQTRDSEQYF.

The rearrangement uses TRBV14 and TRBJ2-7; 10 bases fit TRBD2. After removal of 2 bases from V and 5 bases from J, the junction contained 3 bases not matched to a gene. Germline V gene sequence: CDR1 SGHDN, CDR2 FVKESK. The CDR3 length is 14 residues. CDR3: CASSQTSGTNEQYF. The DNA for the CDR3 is TGTGCCAGCAGCCAAACTAGCGGGACGAACGAGCAGTACTTC. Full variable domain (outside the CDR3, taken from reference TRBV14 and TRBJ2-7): EAGVTQFPSHSVIEKGQTVTLRCDPISGHDNLYWYRRVMGKEIKFLLHFVKESKQDESGMPNNRFLAERTGGTYSTLKVQPAELEDSGVYFCASSQTSGTNEQYFGPGTRLTVT.

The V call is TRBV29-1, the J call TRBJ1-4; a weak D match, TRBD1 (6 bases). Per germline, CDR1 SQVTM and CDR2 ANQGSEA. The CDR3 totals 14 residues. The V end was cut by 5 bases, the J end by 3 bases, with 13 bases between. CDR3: CSVLPDRSNEKLFF. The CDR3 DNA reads TGCAGCGTTCTGCCTGACAGGTCTAATGAAAAACTGTTTTTT.

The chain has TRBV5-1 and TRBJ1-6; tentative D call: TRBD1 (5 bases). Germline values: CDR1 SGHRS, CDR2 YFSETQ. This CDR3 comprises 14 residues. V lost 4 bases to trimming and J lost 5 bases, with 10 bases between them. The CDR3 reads CASSATENNSPLHF. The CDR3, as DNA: TGCGCCAGCAGCGCGACAGAGAATAATTCACCCCTCCACTTT.

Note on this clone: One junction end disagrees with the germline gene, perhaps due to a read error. For the CDR3, the DNA is TGTGCCAGCAGGGAAGCGACAGGGTTCACTGAAGCTTTCTTT. Translating gives CASREATGFTEAFF. The chain joins TRBV6-1 to TRBJ1-1; TRBD1 aligns across 7 bases. CDR1 is MNHNS and CDR2 is SASEGT in the germline V gene. The CDR3 totals 14 residues.

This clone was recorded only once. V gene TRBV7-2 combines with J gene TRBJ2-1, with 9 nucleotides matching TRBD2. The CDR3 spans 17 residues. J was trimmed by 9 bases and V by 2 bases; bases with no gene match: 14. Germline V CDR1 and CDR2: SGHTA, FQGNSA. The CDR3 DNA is TGTGCCAGCAGCTTATCAGCGCGGGAGGGCCGAGTGGGTGAGCAGTTCTTC. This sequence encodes CASSLSAREGRVGEQFF.

CDR3 sequence reads: CASSSGTGVGNTEAFF. The CDR3, as DNA: TGTGCCAGCAGCTCAGGGACAGGGGTGGGCAACACTGAAGCTTTCTTT. The rearrangement uses TRBV11-3 and TRBJ1-1; TRBD1 agrees at 10 bases. The CDR3 sequence is 16 residues long. Germline values: CDR1 SGHNT, CDR2 YENEEA. V lost 4 bases and J lost 2; bases outside the gene matches: 7.

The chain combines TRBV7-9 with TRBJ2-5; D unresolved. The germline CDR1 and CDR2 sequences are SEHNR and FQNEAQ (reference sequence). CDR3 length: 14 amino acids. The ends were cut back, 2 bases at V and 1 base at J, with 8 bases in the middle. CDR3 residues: CASSLTGSQETQYF. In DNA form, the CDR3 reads TGTGCCAGCAGCTTAACCGGGTCCCAAGAGACCCAGTACTTC.

The CDR3 here is CASSNLGGGQPQHF. The CDR3, as DNA: TGTGCCAGCAGTAACCTGGGGGGCGGTCAGCCCCAGCATTTT. The chain uses TRBV27 and TRBJ1-5, with a weak D call TRBD1 (6 bases). V was clipped by 5 bases and J by 6 bases, with 14 bases between them. This CDR3 has 14 residues. Germline lookup yields CDR1 MNHEY and CDR2 SMNVEV (reference sequence).